This T cell receptor (beta chain) was found in a study of T cell responses to AZD1222 COVID-19 vaccine. Findings and limits, study-wide: None of the repertoires were sampled until the peak T cell response had passed. Possibly, clonal diversity was underestimated; donors were largely white British and included more females.

Some clones are missing from TCRdb's copy, which holds only in-frame ones; the method was immunoSEQ multiplex PCR. Here the sample spans about 160,000 clones, 90% being singletons. As regards this clone: The antigen is undetermined.

V gave up 3 bases and J gave up 3 bases; unmatched junction bases: 18. Germline V gene data show CDR1 as SGDLS and CDR2 as YYNGEE. The CDR3 loop spans 19 amino acids. This chain links TRBV9 with TRBJ1-2, with 9 bases matching TRBD1. The source of this sequence is an adult in good health. The sample in question was peripheral blood, obtained on day 0 of AZD1222 vaccination. The CDR3 is CASSDIMGGQGVFDYGYTF. The CDR3 DNA reads as TGTGCCAGCAGCGATATAATGGGGGGACAGGGAGTTTTTGACTATGGCTACACCTTC.